The entry below describes one T cell receptor beta chain. Other DNA sequences from this sample encode an identical CDR3 as well. The record originates from a study of OX40 agonist ivuxolimab in advanced cancers. The assay was immunoSEQ multiplex PCR, and TCRdb's table has in-frame clones only and misses some. The sample has 71,000 or so clones, about 93% seen once. Germline CDR1 is MNHEY and CDR2 is SMNVEV (reference sequence). The CDR3 contains 15 residues. V was clipped by 0 bases and J by 4 bases; unmatched bases: 3. This TCR came from an adult with an advanced solid tumor such as melanoma, head and neck, liver or kidney cancer. Material: CD4+ or CD8+ T cells sorted from blood, obtained in a trial of the OX40 agonist ivuxolimab. The chain employs TRBV27 and TRBJ1-2; TRBD1 matches 9 bases. The CDR3 reads CASSLSGTGIYGYTF. The CDR3, as DNA: TGTGCCAGCAGTTTATCCGGGACAGGGATCTATGGCTACACCTTC.